The 17 T cell receptor beta chains reported below all come from one sample, sequenced in a study of cytomegalovirus exposure and HLA in healthy donors. Vbeta (60) and Jbeta (13) primers were used in the PCR. TCRdb's copy holds only in-frame clones and misses some; the assay was immunoSEQ multiplex PCR. Among about 90,000 clones, roughly 66% were seen once, and the ten largest hold about 2.1%. What was sequenced was PBMCs. Receptor source: a young man in good health and CMV-seronegative.

V gene TRBV7-9 combines with J gene TRBJ2-2; 13 nucleotides line up with TRBD2. The CDR3 spans 15 residues. V shed 5 bases and J 5 bases; nucleotides not matched to a gene: 2. Germline loops: CDR1 SEHNR, CDR2 FQNEAQ (reference sequence). The CDR3 loop is CASSRGLAGTGELFF. Here the CDR3 DNA reads TGTGCCAGCAGCCGGGGACTAGCGGGAACCGGGGAGCTGTTTTTT.

With respect to this clone: The sample has other DNA sequences that encode this CDR3 too. This chain links TRBV6-1 with TRBJ1-1; D is possibly TRBD1 (6 bases). Germline-derived CDR1 and CDR2 are MNHNS and SASEGT. This CDR3 spans 13 amino acids. Trimming left V 8 bases short and J 2 bases short, with 12 bases between. CDR3 nucleotides: TGTGCCAGCTACAGGGCGGAAAACACTGAAGCTTTCTTT. Translating gives CASYRAENTEAFF.

This clone was picked up a small number of times. This chain uses TRBV7-9 with TRBJ2-7; 9 bases are a match to TRBD2. CDR3 size: 16 residues. Germline V lookup: CDR1 SEHNR, CDR2 FQNEAQ (reference sequence). Trimming removed 5 bases from V and 4 bases from J; junction bases left unmatched: 12. CDR3 loop: CASSRGSGLASYEQYF. CDR3 DNA sequence: TGTGCCAGCAGCCGGGGCTCGGGACTAGCTAGTTACGAGCAGTACTTC.

The chain joins TRBV28 to TRBJ2-7; TRBD1 matches at 11 bases. V lost 8 bases to trimming and J lost 3 bases; unmatched junction nucleotides: 15. Germline CDR1 MDHEN, CDR2 SYDVKM. The CDR3 runs to 17 residues. DNA for the CDR3: TGTGCCAGCCTGCCTCGGACAGGGGGCCAATTCGGCTACGAGCAGTACTTC. Its translation: CASLPRTGGQFGYEQYF.

The chain couples TRBV30 to TRBJ1-5; D unclear. Germline CDR1 reads GTSNPN; CDR2 reads SVGIG (reference sequence). The length of the CDR3 is 18 residues. V lost 1 base and J lost 5, with 24 bases in between. The CDR3 sequence is CAWSESLGGFGPYQPQHF. In DNA, the CDR3 is TGTGCCTGGAGTGAATCATTAGGAGGTTTTGGGCCTTATCAGCCCCAGCATTTT.

The J gene is TRBJ1-4, the V gene TRBV18, with 7 bases lining up with TRBD1. This CDR3 has 16 amino acids. With V trimmed by 3 bases and J by 4 bases, 8 bases remained unmatched. CDR1 is KGHSH and CDR2 is LQKENI in the germline V gene. The CDR3, as DNA: TGTGCCAGCTCACCCATCGTAAGGGGGCGTAATGAAAAACTGTTTTTT. It encodes CASSPIVRGRNEKLFF.

V and J are TRBV27 and TRBJ2-7, with D perhaps matching TRBD2 (5 bases). The CDR3 is 14 residues long. Trimming cost V 3 bases and J 4 bases, with 13 bases left between them. CDR1 is MNHEY and CDR2 is SMNVEV in the germline V gene (reference sequence). The CDR3 nucleotides read TGTGCCAGCAGTTTTCGTGGGAGTGGGTACGAGCAGTACTTC. It is translated as CASSFRGSGYEQYF.

The rearrangement uses TRBV9 and TRBJ2-7; D might be TRBD1 (7 bases). V gave up 4 bases and J gave up 4 bases, with 15 bases separating them. The CDR3 is made up of 14 amino acids. Per the germline V gene, CDR1 is SGDLS and CDR2 is YYNGEE. The CDR3 spells CASSSAGQLYEQYF. In DNA form, the CDR3 reads TGTGCCAGCAGCTCGGCGGGACAGCTTTACGAGCAGTACTTC.

The table lists this clone with a few counts. The chain is built from TRBV2 and TRBJ1-4; a weak D match, TRBD1 (6 bases). V was trimmed by 4 bases and J by 4 bases, leaving 13 bases between them. In germline, CDR1 is SNHLY, CDR2 FYNNEI. This CDR3 region has 15 residues. The CDR3 loop is CASSGQGRVNEKLFF. CDR3 in DNA: TGTGCCAGCAGTGGCCAGGGGCGAGTTAATGAAAAACTGTTTTTT.

This clone has more than one count but fewer than ten. The chain recombines TRBV4-1 with TRBJ1-6; D is unclear. This CDR3 is 15 amino acids long. Germline V gene lookup returns CDR1 MGHRA and CDR2 YSYEKL. V lost 4 bases and J 8 bases, leaving 15 bases between the germline ends. In DNA form, the CDR3 reads TGCGCCAGCAGCCCTTCGAGCCCGCTTTATTCACCCCTCCACTTT. Amino acid sequence: CASSPSSPLYSPLHF.

This chain connects TRBV7-8 to TRBJ1-3, with D perhaps matching TRBD1 (6 bases). Germline lookup yields CDR1 SGHVS and CDR2 FQNEAQ. V lost 1 base and J lost 3, with 10 bases in between. The CDR3 consists of 15 residues. CDR3 in amino acids: CASSLGTVIGNTIYF. The DNA of the CDR3 is TGTGCCAGCAGCTTAGGGACAGTGATTGGAAACACCATATATTTT. Variable domain in full (rest from reference TRBV7-8 and TRBJ1-3): GAGVSQSPRYKVAKRGQDVALRCDPISGHVSLFWYQQALGQGPEFLTYFQNEAQLDKSGLPSDRFFAERPEGSVSTLKIQRTQQEDSAVYLCASSLGTVIGNTIYFGEGSWLTVV.

The rearrangement joins TRBV28 to TRBJ1-1; 8 bases line up with TRBD1. Trimming at V came to 5 bases and at J to 4 bases, leaving 15 bases not matched to a gene. The CDR3 is 17 residues long. In germline, CDR1 is MDHEN, CDR2 SYDVKM. The CDR3: CASSTTGRGLYGTEAFF. The DNA for the CDR3 is TGTGCCAGCAGTACGACGGGCAGGGGGCTATACGGCACTGAAGCTTTCTTT.

V is TRBV6-4 and J is TRBJ1-5, with 7 bases fitting TRBD1. The CDR3 covers 14 residues. Germline V lookup: CDR1 MRHNA, CDR2 SNTAGT. V trimming: 5 bases; J trimming: 2 bases; junction bases outside the gene matches: 3. The CDR3, as DNA: TGTGCCAGCAGTTACGGGACAGGCAATCAGCCCCAGCATTTT. Translation gives CASSYGTGNQPQHF.

The chain uses TRBV28 and TRBJ2-7, with 8 bases aligning to TRBD1. Per germline, CDR1 MDHEN and CDR2 SYDVKM. CDR3 size: 16 residues. The V gene end was trimmed by 3 bases and the J gene end by 3 bases; junction bases not matched to a gene: 10. The CDR3: CASSFSGTGTVYEQYF. The CDR3 DNA is TGTGCCAGCAGTTTCTCCGGGACAGGAACCGTCTACGAGCAGTACTTC.

The CDR3 loop is CASSYDGNQPQHF. As DNA, the CDR3 is TGTGCCAGCAGTTACGACGGGAACCAGCCCCAGCATTTT. V gene TRBV6-5 combines with J gene TRBJ1-5; D is undetermined. Trimming cost V 2 bases and J 7 bases, with 9 bases left between them. Germline lookup yields CDR1 MNHEY and CDR2 SVGAGI. CDR3 length: 13 amino acids.

The chain combines TRBV5-4 with TRBJ1-6, with a tentative D call TRBD1 (5 bases). The germline V gene encodes CDR1 SGHNT and CDR2 YYREEE (reference sequence). Trimming took off 3 bases at V and 0 bases at J, with 13 bases between the two ends. CDR3 size: 17 residues. CDR3 in amino acids: CASSSGRQRSYNSPLHF. DNA for the CDR3: TGTGCCAGCAGCTCAGGGCGCCAGCGCTCCTATAATTCACCCCTCCACTTT.

The genes are TRBV6-6 and TRBJ1-3; the D gene is possibly TRBD1 (6 bases). The germline gives CDR1 MNHNY, CDR2 SVGAGI (reference sequence). The CDR3 runs 15 residues. V was trimmed by 5 bases and J by 2 bases, leaving 13 bases between them. The CDR3: CASSPQTGPGNTIYF. CDR3 coding DNA: TGTGCCAGCAGTCCCCAGACAGGTCCTGGAAACACCATATATTTT.